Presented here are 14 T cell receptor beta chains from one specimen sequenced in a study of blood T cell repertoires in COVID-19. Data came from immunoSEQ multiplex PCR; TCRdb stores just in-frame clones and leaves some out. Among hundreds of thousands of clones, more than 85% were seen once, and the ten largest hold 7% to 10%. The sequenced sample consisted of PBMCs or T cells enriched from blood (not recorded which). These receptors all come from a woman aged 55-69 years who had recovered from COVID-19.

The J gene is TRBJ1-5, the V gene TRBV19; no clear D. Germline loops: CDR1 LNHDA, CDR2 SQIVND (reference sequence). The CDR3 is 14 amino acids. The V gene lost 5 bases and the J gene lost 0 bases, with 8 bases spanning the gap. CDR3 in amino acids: CASSSGSSNQPQHF. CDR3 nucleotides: TGTGCCAGTAGTTCCGGGAGTAGCAATCAGCCCCAGCATTTT.

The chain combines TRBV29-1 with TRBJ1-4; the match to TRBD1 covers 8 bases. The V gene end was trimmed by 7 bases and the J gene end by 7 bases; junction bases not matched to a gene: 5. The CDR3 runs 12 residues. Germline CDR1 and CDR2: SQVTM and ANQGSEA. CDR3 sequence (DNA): TGCAGCGCTCCAGGACAGGGTGAAAAACTGTTTTTT. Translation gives CSAPGQGEKLFF.

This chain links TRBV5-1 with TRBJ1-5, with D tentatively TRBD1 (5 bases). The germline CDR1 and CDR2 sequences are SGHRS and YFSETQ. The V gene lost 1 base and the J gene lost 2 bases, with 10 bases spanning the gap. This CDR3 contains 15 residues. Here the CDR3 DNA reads TGCGCCAGCAGCTTGTCGGGGGTGGGCAATCAGCCCCAGCATTTT. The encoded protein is CASSLSGVGNQPQHF. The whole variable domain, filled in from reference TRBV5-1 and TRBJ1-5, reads KAGVTQTPRYLIKTRGQQVTLSCSPISGHRSVSWYQQTPGQGLQFLFEYFSETQRNKGNFPGRFSGRQFSNSRSEMNVSTLELGDSALYLCASSLSGVGNQPQHFGDGTRLSIL.

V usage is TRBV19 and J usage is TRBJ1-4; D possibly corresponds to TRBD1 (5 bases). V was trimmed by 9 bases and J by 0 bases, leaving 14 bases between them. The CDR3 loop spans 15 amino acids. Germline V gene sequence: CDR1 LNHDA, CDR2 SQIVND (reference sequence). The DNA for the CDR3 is TGTGCCAGCCGTTTAGTAGGGGCAACTAATGAAAAACTGTTTTTT. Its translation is CASRLVGATNEKLFF.

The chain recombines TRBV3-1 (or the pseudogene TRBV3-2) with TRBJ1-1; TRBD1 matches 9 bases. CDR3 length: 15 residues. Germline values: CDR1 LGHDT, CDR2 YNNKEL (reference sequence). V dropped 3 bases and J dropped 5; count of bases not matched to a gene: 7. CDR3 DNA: TGTGCCAGCAGCCATTCCGGGACAGGGTGGACTGAAGCTTTCTTT. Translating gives CASSHSGTGWTEAFF.

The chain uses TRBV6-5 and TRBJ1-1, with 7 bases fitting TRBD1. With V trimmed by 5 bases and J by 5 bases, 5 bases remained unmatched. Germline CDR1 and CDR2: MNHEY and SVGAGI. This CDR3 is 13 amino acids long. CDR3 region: CASSRTGETEAFF. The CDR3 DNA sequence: TGTGCCAGCAGTAGAACAGGGGAGACTGAAGCTTTCTTT.

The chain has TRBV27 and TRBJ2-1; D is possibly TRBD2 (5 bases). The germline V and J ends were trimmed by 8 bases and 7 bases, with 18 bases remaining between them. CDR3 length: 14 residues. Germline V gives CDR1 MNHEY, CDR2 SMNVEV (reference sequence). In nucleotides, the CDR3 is TGTGCCAGCGGAATTTTAGCGAGGGAGAATGAGCAGTTCTTC. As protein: CASGILARENEQFF.

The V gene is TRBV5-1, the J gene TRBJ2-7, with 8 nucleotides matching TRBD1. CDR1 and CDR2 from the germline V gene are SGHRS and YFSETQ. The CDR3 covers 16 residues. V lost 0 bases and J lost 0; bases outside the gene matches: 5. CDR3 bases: TGCGCCAGCAGCTTGGCGGGACAGGTTTTCTCCTACGAGCAGTACTTC. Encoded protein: CASSLAGQVFSYEQYF.

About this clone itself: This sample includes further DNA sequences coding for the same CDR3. The CDR3 region is CASSLAGQGGTEAFF. CDR3 sequence (DNA): TGCGCCAGCAGCTTGGCTGGACAGGGGGGCACTGAAGCTTTCTTT. The chain carries TRBV5-1 and TRBJ1-1; 10 bases agree with TRBD1. Trimming took 0 bases from V and 4 from J; bases not matched to a gene: 3. Germline lookup yields CDR1 SGHRS and CDR2 YFSETQ. The CDR3 runs 15 residues.

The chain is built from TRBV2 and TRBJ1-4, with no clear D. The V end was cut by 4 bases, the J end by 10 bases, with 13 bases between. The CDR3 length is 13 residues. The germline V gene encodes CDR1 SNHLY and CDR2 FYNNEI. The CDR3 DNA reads TGTGCCAGCAGTGTTGACCCGGAGGGAAAACTGTTTTTT. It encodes CASSVDPEGKLFF. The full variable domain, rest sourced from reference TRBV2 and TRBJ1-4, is EPEVTQTPSHQVTQMGQEVILRCVPISNHLYFYWYRQILGQKVEFLVSFYNNEISEKSEIFDDQFSVERPDGSNFTLKIRSTKLEDSAMYFCASSVDPEGKLFFGSGTQLSVL.

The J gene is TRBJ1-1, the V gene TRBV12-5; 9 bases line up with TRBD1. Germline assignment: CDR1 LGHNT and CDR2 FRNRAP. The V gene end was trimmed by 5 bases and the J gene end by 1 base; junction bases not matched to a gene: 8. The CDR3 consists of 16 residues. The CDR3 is CASGVGTGWGNTEAFF. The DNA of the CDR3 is TGTGCTAGTGGTGTTGGGACAGGGTGGGGGAACACTGAAGCTTTCTTT.

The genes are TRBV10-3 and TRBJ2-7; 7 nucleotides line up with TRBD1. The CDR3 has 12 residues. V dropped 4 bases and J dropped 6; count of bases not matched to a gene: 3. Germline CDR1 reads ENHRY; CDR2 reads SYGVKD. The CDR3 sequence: CAISATGVEQYV. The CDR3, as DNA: TGTGCCATCAGTGCAACAGGGGTCGAGCAGTACGTC.

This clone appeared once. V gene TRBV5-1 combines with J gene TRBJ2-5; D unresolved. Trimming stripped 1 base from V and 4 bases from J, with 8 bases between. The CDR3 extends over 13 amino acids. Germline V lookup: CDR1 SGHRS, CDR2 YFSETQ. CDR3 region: CASSLPQVETQYF. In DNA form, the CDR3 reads TGCGCCAGCAGCTTGCCCCAGGTAGAGACCCAGTACTTC. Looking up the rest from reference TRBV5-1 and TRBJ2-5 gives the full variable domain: KAGVTQTPRYLIKTRGQQVTLSCSPISGHRSVSWYQQTPGQGLQFLFEYFSETQRNKGNFPGRFSGRQFSNSRSEMNVSTLELGDSALYLCASSLPQVETQYFGPGTRLLVL.

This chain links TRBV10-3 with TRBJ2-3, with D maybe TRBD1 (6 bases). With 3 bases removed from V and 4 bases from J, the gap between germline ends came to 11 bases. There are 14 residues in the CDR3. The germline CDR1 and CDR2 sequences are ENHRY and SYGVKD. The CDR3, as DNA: TGTGCCATCAGTGAAGGCAGGGGTGCAGATACGCAGTATTTT. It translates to CAISEGRGADTQYF.